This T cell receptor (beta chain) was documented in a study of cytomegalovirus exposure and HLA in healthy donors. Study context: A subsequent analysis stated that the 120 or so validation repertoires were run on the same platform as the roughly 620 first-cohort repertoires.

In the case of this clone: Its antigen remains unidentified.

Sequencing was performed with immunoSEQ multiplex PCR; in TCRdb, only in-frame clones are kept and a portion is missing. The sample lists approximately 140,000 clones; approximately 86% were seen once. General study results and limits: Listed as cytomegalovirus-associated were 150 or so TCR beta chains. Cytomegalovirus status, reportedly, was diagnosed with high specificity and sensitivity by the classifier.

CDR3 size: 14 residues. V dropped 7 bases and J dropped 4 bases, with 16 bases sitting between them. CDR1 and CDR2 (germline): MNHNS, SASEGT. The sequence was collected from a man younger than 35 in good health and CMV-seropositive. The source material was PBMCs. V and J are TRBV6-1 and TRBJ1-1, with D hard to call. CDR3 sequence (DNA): TGTGCCAGCATTGGCCGAAACACCCCCACTGAAGCTTTCTTT. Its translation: CASIGRNTPTEAFF.